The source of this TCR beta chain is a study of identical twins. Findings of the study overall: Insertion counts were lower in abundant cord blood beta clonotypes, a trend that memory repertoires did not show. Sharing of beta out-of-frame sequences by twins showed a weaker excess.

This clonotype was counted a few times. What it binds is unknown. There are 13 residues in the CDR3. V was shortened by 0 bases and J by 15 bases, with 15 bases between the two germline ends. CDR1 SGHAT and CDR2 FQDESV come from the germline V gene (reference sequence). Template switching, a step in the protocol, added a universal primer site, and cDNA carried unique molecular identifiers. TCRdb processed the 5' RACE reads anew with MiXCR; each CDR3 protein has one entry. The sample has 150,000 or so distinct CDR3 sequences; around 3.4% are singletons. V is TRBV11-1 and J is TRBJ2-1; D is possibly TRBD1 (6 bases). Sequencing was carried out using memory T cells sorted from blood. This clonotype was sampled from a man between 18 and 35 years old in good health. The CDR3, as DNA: TGTGCCAGCAGCTTAGCGCAGGACAGCCCTCCGTTCTTC. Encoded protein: CASSLAQDSPPFF.